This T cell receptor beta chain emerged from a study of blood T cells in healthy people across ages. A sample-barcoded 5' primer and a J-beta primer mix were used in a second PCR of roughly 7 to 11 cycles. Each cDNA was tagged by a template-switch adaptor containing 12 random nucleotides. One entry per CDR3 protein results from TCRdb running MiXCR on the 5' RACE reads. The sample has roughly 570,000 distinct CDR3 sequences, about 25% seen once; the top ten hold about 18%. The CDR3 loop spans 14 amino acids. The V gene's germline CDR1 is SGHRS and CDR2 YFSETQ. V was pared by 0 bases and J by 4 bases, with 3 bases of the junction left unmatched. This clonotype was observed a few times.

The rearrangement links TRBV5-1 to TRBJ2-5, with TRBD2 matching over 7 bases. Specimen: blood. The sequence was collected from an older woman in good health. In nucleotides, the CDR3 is TGCGCCAGCAGCTTGGTGACTAGCCGAGAGACCCAGTACTTC. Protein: CASSLVTSRETQYF.